This T cell receptor beta chain was identified during a study of shared clonotypes between healthy human individuals. Some clones are missing from TCRdb's copy, which holds only in-frame ones; the method was immunoSEQ multiplex PCR. This sample carries just over 2,000,000 clones, roughly 95% of them seen once, and the ten largest clones take about 0.13%. The germline V gene encodes CDR1 MNHEY and CDR2 SVGAGI. This CDR3 spans 12 amino acids. V was clipped by 5 bases and J by 2 bases, with 7 bases between them. Sequencing input: naive CD4+ T cells sorted from blood. The subset was: CD45RA+ positively selected. The V call is TRBV6-5, the J call TRBJ2-7, with D unclear. This receptor was identified in a man in his late teens or twenties in good health. The CDR3 DNA is TGTGCCAGCAGTAAAAGCGCCTACGAGCAGTACTTC. It translates to CASSKSAYEQYF.